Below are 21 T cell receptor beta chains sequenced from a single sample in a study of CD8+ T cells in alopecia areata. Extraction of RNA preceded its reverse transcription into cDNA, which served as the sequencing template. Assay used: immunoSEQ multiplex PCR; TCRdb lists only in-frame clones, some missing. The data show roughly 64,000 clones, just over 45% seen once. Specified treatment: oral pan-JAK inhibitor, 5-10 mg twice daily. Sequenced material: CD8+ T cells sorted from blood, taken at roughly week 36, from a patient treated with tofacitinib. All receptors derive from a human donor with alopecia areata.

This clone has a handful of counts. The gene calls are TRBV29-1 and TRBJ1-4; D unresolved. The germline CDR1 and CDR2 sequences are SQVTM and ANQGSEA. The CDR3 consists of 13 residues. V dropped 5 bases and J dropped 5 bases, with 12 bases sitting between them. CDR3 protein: CSVQGWENEKLFF. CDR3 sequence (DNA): TGCAGCGTTCAAGGGTGGGAAAATGAAAAACTGTTTTTT.

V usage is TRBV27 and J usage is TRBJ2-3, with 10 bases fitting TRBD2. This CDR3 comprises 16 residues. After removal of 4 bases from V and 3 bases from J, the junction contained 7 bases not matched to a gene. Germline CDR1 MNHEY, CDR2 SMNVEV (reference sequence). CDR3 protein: CASSSSKGLATDTQYF. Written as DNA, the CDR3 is TGTGCCAGCAGTTCATCAAAGGGACTAGCGACAGATACGCAGTATTTT.

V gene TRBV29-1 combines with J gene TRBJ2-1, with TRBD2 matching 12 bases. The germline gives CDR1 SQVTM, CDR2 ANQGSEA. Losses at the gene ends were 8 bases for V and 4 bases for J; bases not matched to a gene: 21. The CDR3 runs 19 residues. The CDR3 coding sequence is TGCAGCACGTCGCTTCCAAAGGCGACTAGCGGGAGCACTTACAATGAGCAGTTCTTC. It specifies CSTSLPKATSGSTYNEQFF.

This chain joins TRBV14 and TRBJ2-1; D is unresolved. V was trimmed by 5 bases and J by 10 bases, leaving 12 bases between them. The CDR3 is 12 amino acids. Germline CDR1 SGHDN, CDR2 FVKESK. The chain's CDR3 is CASSKFTREQFF. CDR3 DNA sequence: TGTGCCAGCAGCAAGTTCACCCGGGAGCAGTTCTTC.

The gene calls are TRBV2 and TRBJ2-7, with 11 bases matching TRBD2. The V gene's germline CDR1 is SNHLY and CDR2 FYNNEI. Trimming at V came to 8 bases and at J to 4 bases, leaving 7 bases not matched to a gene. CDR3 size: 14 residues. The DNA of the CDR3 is TGTGCCAGCGGAACCGGGACTAGCGGTTACGAGCAGTACTTC. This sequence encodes CASGTGTSGYEQYF.

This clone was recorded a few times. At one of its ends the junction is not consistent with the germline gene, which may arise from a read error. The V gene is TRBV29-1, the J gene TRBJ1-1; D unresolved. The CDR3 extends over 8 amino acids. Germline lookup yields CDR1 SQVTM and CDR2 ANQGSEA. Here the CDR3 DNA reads TGCAGCGTTGAATCGGGCTCCTTT. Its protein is CSVESGSF.

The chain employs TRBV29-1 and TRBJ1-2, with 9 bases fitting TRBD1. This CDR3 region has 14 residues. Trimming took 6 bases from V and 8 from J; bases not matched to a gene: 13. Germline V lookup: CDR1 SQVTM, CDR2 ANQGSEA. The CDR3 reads CSVSSRDRDEGYTF. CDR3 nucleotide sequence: TGCAGCGTCTCGTCCCGGGACAGGGATGAAGGCTACACCTTC.

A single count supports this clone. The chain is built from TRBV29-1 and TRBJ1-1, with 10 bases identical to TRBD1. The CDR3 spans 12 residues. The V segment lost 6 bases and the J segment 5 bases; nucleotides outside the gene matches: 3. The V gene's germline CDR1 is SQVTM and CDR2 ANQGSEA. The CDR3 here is CSVRTGGTEAFF. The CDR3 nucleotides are TGCAGCGTCCGGACAGGGGGGACTGAAGCTTTCTTT.

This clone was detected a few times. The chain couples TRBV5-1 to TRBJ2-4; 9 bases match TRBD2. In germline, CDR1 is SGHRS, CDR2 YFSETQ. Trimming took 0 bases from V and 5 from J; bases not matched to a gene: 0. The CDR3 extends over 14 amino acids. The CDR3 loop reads CASSLGLAENIQYF. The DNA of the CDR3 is TGCGCCAGCAGCTTGGGACTAGCGGAAAACATTCAGTACTTC. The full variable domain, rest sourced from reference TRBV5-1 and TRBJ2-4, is KAGVTQTPRYLIKTRGQQVTLSCSPISGHRSVSWYQQTPGQGLQFLFEYFSETQRNKGNFPGRFSGRQFSNSRSEMNVSTLELGDSALYLCASSLGLAENIQYFGAGTRLSVL.

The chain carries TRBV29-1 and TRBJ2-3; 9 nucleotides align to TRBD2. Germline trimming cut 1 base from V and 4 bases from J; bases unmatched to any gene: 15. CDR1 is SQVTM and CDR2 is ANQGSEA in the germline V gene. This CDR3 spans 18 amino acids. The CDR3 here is CSVEVILTREGLSDTQYF. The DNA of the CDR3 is TGCAGCGTTGAAGTAATTCTGACGCGGGAGGGCCTCTCAGATACGCAGTATTTT.

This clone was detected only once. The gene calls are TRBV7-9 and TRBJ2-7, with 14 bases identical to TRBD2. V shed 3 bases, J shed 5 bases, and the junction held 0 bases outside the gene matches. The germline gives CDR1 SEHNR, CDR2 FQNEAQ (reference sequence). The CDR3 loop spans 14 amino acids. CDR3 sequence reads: CASSLTSGRDEQYF. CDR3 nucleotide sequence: TGTGCCAGCAGCTTGACTAGCGGGAGGGACGAGCAGTACTTC.

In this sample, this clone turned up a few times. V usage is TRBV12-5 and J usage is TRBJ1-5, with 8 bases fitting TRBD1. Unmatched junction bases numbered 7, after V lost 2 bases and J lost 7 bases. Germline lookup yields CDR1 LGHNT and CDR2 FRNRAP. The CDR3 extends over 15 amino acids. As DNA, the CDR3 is TGTGCTAGTGGTTTGAACAGGGGGAAAGGCCAGCCCCAGCATTTT. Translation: CASGLNRGKGQPQHF.

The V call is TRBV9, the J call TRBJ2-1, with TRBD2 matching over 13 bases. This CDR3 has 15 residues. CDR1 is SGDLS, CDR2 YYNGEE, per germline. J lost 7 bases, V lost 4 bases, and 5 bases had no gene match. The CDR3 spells CASSRRLAGGNEQFF. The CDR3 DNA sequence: TGTGCCAGCAGCCGCAGACTAGCGGGAGGTAATGAGCAGTTCTTC.

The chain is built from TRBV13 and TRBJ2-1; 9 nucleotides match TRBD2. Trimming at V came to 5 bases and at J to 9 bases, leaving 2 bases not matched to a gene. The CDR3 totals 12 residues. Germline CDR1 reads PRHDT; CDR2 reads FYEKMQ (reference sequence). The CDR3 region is CASSPSGTEQFF. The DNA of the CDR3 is TGTGCCAGCAGCCCTAGCGGGACTGAGCAGTTCTTC.

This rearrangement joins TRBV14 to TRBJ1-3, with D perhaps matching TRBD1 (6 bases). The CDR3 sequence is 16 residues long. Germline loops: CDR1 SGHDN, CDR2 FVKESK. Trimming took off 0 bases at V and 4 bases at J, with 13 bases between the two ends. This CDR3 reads CASSQDQGDRGNTIYF. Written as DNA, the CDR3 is TGTGCCAGCAGCCAAGATCAGGGCGACAGGGGAAACACCATATATTTT.

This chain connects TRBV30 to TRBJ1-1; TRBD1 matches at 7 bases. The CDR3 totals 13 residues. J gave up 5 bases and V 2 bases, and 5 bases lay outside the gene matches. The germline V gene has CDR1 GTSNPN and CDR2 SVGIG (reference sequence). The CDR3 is CAWSLTGRTEAFF. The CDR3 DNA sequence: TGTGCCTGGAGTTTGACAGGGAGGACTGAAGCTTTCTTT. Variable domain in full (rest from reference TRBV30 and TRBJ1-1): SQTIHQWPATLVQPVGSPLSLECTVEGTSNPNLYWYRQAAGRGLQLLFYSVGIGQISSEVPQNLSASRPQDRQFILSSKKLLLSDSGFYLCAWSLTGRTEAFFGQGTRLTVV.

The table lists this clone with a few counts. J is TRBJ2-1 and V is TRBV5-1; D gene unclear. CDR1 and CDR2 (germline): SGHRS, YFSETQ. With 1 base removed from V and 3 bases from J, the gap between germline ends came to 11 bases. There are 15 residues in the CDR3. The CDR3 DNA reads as TGCGCCAGCAGCTTGCCAGTCCCCCGCTACAATGAGCAGTTCTTC. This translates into CASSLPVPRYNEQFF.

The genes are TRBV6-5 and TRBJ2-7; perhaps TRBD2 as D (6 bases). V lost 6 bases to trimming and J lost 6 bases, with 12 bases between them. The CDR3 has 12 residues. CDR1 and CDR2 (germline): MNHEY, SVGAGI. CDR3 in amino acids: CASSPPGAEQYF. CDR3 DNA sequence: TGTGCCAGCAGCCCCCCGGGAGCCGAGCAGTACTTC.

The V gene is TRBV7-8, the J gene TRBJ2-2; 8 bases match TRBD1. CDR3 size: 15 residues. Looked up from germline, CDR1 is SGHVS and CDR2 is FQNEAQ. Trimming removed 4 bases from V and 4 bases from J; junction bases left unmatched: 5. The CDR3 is CASSSRTGSTGELFF. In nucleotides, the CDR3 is TGTGCCAGCAGCTCGCGGACAGGGAGCACCGGGGAGCTGTTTTTT.

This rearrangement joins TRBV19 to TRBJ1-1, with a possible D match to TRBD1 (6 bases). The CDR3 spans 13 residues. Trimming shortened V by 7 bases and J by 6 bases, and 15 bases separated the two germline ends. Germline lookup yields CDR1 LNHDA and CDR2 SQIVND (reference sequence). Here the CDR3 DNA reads TGTGCCAGTATCCCACAGGGTAAGGCTGAAGCTTTCTTT. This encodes CASIPQGKAEAFF.

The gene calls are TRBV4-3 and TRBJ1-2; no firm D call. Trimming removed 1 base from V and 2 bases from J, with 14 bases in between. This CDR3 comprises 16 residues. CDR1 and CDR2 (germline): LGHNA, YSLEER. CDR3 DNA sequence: TGCGCCAGCAGCCAAGCACCGGGATACCAGAACTATGGCTACACCTTC. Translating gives CASSQAPGYQNYGYTF.